The 25 T cell receptor beta chains listed next were all sequenced from one sample in a study of CD8 T cells in ankylosing spondylitis. TCRdb reprocessed the 5' RACE reads with MiXCR, giving one entry per CDR3 protein. The profile shows 340,000 or so distinct CDR3 sequences, 14% to 15% of them singletons. Specimen: blood, either unsorted or a sorted T cell fraction (not recorded which). The receptors originated from a male donor with ankylosing spondylitis or in good health (not recorded which).

The chain has TRBV7-2 and TRBJ2-7; 8 bases are a match to TRBD2. V lost 5 bases, J lost 0 bases, and 9 bases stayed unmatched. CDR3 length: 16 residues. Per the germline V gene, CDR1 is SGHTA and CDR2 is FQGNSA. The CDR3 DNA follows: TGTGCCAGCAGCCAGCAGGGCGGGAGGAGCTCCTACGAGCAGTACTTC. It specifies CASSQQGGRSSYEQYF.

This clonotype was recorded at least ten times. J is TRBJ2-1 and V is TRBV9; D is unclear. Deletions cut 0 bases from V and 8 bases from J, with 6 bases between. The CDR3 covers 12 residues. Germline V lookup: CDR1 SGDLS, CDR2 YYNGEE. CDR3 sequence: CASSVAADEQFF. In DNA, the CDR3 is TGTGCCAGCAGCGTAGCTGCAGATGAGCAGTTCTTC.

This clonotype has at least ten counts. The rearrangement joins TRBV4-2 to TRBJ2-4; either TRBD1 or TRBD2 may fit D (6 bases each). The CDR3 is 19 residues long. CDR1 LGHNA and CDR2 YNFKEQ come from the germline V gene. V shed 1 base and J shed 6 bases, with 25 bases lying between them. The chain's CDR3 is CASSQAHMGGRNGLNIQYF. DNA of the CDR3: TGTGCCAGCAGCCAAGCCCACATGGGGGGCCGGAATGGATTAAACATTCAGTACTTC.

The chain recombines TRBV27 with TRBJ1-1, with 7 bases aligning to TRBD1. This CDR3 has 15 residues. Trimming cost V 5 bases and J 10 bases; bases outside gene matches: 16. Germline loops: CDR1 MNHEY, CDR2 SMNVEV (reference sequence). The CDR3 DNA follows: TGTGCCAGCAGTCCCGACTCGGACAGGTTGGGGTCAGCTTTCTTT. As protein: CASSPDSDRLGSAFF.

The chain recombines TRBV24-1 with TRBJ2-3; possibly TRBD1 or TRBD2 for D (5 bases each). V dropped 9 bases and J dropped 3 bases, with 12 bases sitting between them. CDR1 is KGHDR, CDR2 SFDVKD, per germline. CDR3 length equals 13 residues. The CDR3 DNA reads TGTGCCACCTCCGGGACCCGTACAGATACGCAGTATTTT. Amino acids: CATSGTRTDTQYF.

The V and J genes are TRBV9 and TRBJ2-2; 9 nucleotides match TRBD1. J was trimmed by 3 bases and V by 0 bases; bases with no gene match: 6. CDR3 length: 17 residues. From germline, CDR1 is SGDLS and CDR2 YYNGEE. The CDR3 reads CASSVAQTGGYTGELFF. Here the CDR3 DNA reads TGTGCCAGCAGCGTAGCTCAGACAGGGGGATACACCGGGGAGCTGTTTTTT.

The chain carries TRBV28 and TRBJ2-7; D is perhaps TRBD1 (5 bases). Germline V lookup: CDR1 MDHEN, CDR2 SYDVKM. The CDR3 covers 15 residues. Trimming left V 4 bases short and J 0 bases short, with 13 bases between. As DNA, the CDR3 is TGTGCCAGCAGTTCCGGGCAGGGTATCTCCTACGAGCAGTACTTC. Translating it yields CASSSGQGISYEQYF.

This clonotype has only a few counts. The gene calls are TRBV5-4 and TRBJ2-2; D is unclear. Trimming took off 0 bases at V and 6 bases at J, with 27 bases between the two ends. The CDR3 sequence is 20 residues long. Germline V gives CDR1 SGHNT, CDR2 YYREEE (reference sequence). CDR3 DNA: TGTGCCAGCAGCTTGGACCCCGAGACACCTTTCCGAGATCTGTCCGGGGAGCTGTTTTTT. This encodes CASSLDPETPFRDLSGELFF.

V is TRBV18 and J is TRBJ2-7; 7 bases agree with TRBD1. Germline V gene lookup returns CDR1 KGHSH and CDR2 LQKENI. The CDR3 is 15 amino acids. Germline trimming cut 4 bases from V and 7 bases from J; bases unmatched to any gene: 13. CDR3 amino acids: CASSRWDSLSREQYF. Written as DNA, the CDR3 is TGTGCCAGCTCACGCTGGGACAGCCTCTCCCGGGAGCAGTACTTC.

Only a few counts were recorded for this clonotype. This sequence joins TRBV20-1 and TRBJ2-1, with a tentative D call TRBD1 (6 bases). The CDR3 spans 13 residues. Germline lookup yields CDR1 DFQATT and CDR2 SNEGSKA (reference sequence). V dropped 6 bases and J dropped 7 bases, with 16 bases sitting between them. For the CDR3, the DNA is TGCAGTGCCGAAAGTTTGGGGGCGAATGAGCAGTTCTTC. Residues: CSAESLGANEQFF.

This rearrangement joins TRBV20-1 to TRBJ2-3; D possibly corresponds to TRBD2 (5 bases). The CDR3 extends over 13 amino acids. Germline lookup yields CDR1 DFQATT and CDR2 SNEGSKA (reference sequence). V was pared by 4 bases and J by 1 base, with 9 bases between. The CDR3 sequence: CSAKVGGTDTQYF. Written as DNA, the CDR3 is TGCAGTGCTAAGGTGGGAGGCACAGATACGCAGTATTTT.

This clonotype was seen a handful of times. This sequence joins TRBV6-5 and TRBJ2-1; TRBD2 matches 13 bases. The V gene end was trimmed by 0 bases and the J gene end by 3 bases; junction bases not matched to a gene: 8. The CDR3 is made up of 19 amino acids. Germline CDR1 reads MNHEY; CDR2 reads SVGAGI. The CDR3 coding sequence is TGTGCCAGCAGTTACTCACGACTAGCGGGAGGTCGGAACTACAATGAGCAGTTCTTC. Translation gives CASSYSRLAGGRNYNEQFF.

This clonotype showed up just a few times. This sequence joins TRBV28 and TRBJ1-2; the D is unclear. Germline CDR1 reads MDHEN; CDR2 reads SYDVKM. The CDR3 length is 15 residues. Trimming removed 3 bases at V and 8 bases at J, with 19 bases between. In DNA, the CDR3 is TGTGCCAGCAGTTTTCACGGTGACGTACGATACGGCTACACCTTC. This codes for CASSFHGDVRYGYTF.

This clonotype was detected ten times or more. The chain employs TRBV5-1 and TRBJ1-1; 10 bases line up with TRBD1. The J segment lost 5 bases and the V segment lost 2 bases, leaving 12 bases of the junction unmatched. This CDR3 comprises 17 residues. The germline V gene has CDR1 SGHRS and CDR2 YFSETQ. The CDR3 region is CASSFDRGRGTGTEAFF. CDR3 nucleotides: TGCGCCAGCAGCTTCGACAGGGGGCGCGGTACGGGAACTGAAGCTTTCTTT.

This clonotype was seen repeatedly, ten times or more. The chain employs TRBV5-1 and TRBJ1-2; 7 bases match TRBD1. The germline V gene has CDR1 SGHRS and CDR2 YFSETQ. The CDR3 loop spans 13 amino acids. Losses at the gene ends were 3 bases for V and 3 bases for J; bases not matched to a gene: 2. The CDR3 reads CASSSQGDYGYTF. The CDR3 region has the DNA TGCGCCAGCAGCTCCCAGGGGGACTATGGCTACACCTTC.

This clonotype turned up a few times. The rearrangement links TRBV5-1 to TRBJ2-3; 10 nucleotides align to TRBD1. There are 16 residues in the CDR3. Losses at the gene ends were 3 bases for V and 2 bases for J; bases not matched to a gene: 6. Germline CDR1 is SGHRS and CDR2 is YFSETQ. CDR3 bases: TGCGCCAGCAGCTCCGGGACAGGGGCGAACACAGATACGCAGTATTTT. Translated, it gives CASSSGTGANTDTQYF.

This clonotype turned up a few times. This chain links TRBV5-1 with TRBJ2-5, with D possibly matching TRBD1 (5 bases). CDR3 length: 15 residues. The V gene lost 0 bases and the J gene lost 1 base, with 10 bases spanning the gap. The V gene's germline CDR1 is SGHRS and CDR2 YFSETQ. CDR3 bases: TGCGCCAGCAGCTTGGTAGGGGTCCCCCAAGAGACCCAGTACTTC. Translating gives CASSLVGVPQETQYF. The complete variable domain, with remaining parts taken from reference TRBV5-1 and TRBJ2-5, reads KAGVTQTPRYLIKTRGQQVTLSCSPISGHRSVSWYQQTPGQGLQFLFEYFSETQRNKGNFPGRFSGRQFSNSRSEMNVSTLELGDSALYLCASSLVGVPQETQYFGPGTRLLVL.

The chain carries TRBV5-1 and TRBJ2-2, with 9 bases aligning to TRBD1. CDR3 size: 16 residues. CDR1 SGHRS and CDR2 YFSETQ come from the germline V gene. With 4 bases clipped from V and 4 bases from J, the junction kept 8 bases outside the gene matches. The CDR3 protein is CASSPRTGAITGELFF. The CDR3 DNA reads as TGCGCCAGCAGCCCCCGGACAGGGGCTATCACCGGGGAGCTGTTTTTT.

This clonotype was observed at least ten times. The DNA for the CDR3 is TGTGCCAGCAGCCAAGTTAAAAACTATGGCTACACCTTC. It is translated as CASSQVKNYGYTF. This sequence joins TRBV3-1 and TRBJ1-2; D not certain. Germline V gene data show CDR1 as LGHDT and CDR2 as YNNKEL (reference sequence). The V and J ends lost 1 base and 2 bases respectively, with 5 bases between them. The CDR3 spans 13 residues.

The V and J genes are TRBV30 and TRBJ1-3, with 7 positions matching TRBD1. Germline V gene data show CDR1 as GTSNPN and CDR2 as SVGIG (reference sequence). The ends lost 2 bases at V and 7 bases at J; junction bases unmatched: 2. The CDR3 runs 12 residues. The DNA of the CDR3 is TGTGCCTGGAGTTTACAGGGGAACACCATATATTTT. Protein product: CAWSLQGNTIYF.

In DNA, the CDR3 is TGTGCCACCAGCAGAGTAAAGGGGACGGGGTATGGCTACACCTTC. This translates into CATSRVKGTGYGYTF. The chain combines TRBV15 with TRBJ1-2; perhaps TRBD1 as D (5 bases). This CDR3 region has 15 residues. V was shortened by 1 base and J by 5 bases, with 14 bases between the two germline ends. The germline CDR1 and CDR2 sequences are LNHNV and YYDKDF (reference sequence).

This clonotype was found a few times. The V gene is TRBV6-5, the J gene TRBJ1-1; D is uncertain. The CDR3 sequence is 12 residues long. Between the trimmed V and J ends, which lost 4 bases and 8 bases, there was a span of 11 bases. The germline V gene encodes CDR1 MNHEY and CDR2 SVGAGI. This CDR3 reads CASSSVPEEAFF. The CDR3 DNA reads TGTGCCAGCAGTTCCGTACCAGAGGAAGCTTTCTTT.

The genes are TRBV5-6 and TRBJ1-2; no clear D. This CDR3 has 14 residues. The V gene's germline CDR1 is SGHDT and CDR2 YYEEEE. Trimming stripped 0 bases from V and 4 bases from J, with 10 bases between. CDR3 in DNA: TGTGCCAGCAGCTTGGGGGAAGAGATCTATGGCTACACCTTC. Translating gives CASSLGEEIYGYTF. Supplemented by reference TRBV5-6 and TRBJ1-2, the full variable domain reads DAGVTQSPTHLIKTRGQQVTLRCSPKSGHDTVSWYQQALGQGPQFIFQYYEEEERQRGNFPDRFSGHQFPNYSSELNVNALLLGDSALYLCASSLGEEIYGYTFGSGTRLTVV.

This clonotype has just a few counts. The chain uses TRBV30 and TRBJ1-5; D is possibly TRBD1 (5 bases). Germline CDR1 GTSNPN, CDR2 SVGIG (reference sequence). The CDR3 loop spans 13 amino acids. Between the trimmed V and J ends, which lost 1 base and 2 bases, there was a span of 6 bases. For the CDR3, the DNA is TGTGCCTGGAGTGCCAGGGGCAATCAGCCCCAGCATTTT. Translated, it gives CAWSARGNQPQHF.

This sequence joins TRBV5-6 and TRBJ2-1; 7 bases line up with TRBD2. The length of the CDR3 is 15 residues. Per germline, CDR1 SGHDT and CDR2 YYEEEE. The trim removed 0 bases at V and 12 bases at J, leaving 12 bases unmatched. The CDR3 sequence is CASSLEVQSGMTQFF. CDR3 nucleotide sequence: TGTGCCAGCAGCTTGGAGGTCCAAAGCGGGATGACGCAGTTCTTC. The full variable domain, in which reference TRBV5-6 and TRBJ2-1 provide the parts outside the CDR3, is DAGVTQSPTHLIKTRGQQVTLRCSPKSGHDTVSWYQQALGQGPQFIFQYYEEEERQRGNFPDRFSGHQFPNYSSELNVNALLLGDSALYLCASSLEVQSGMTQFFGPGTRLTVL.